A single sample is the source of the 13 T cell receptor beta chains below, sequenced in a study of siplizumab effects on memory and regulatory T cells. TCRdb's table, derived via immunoSEQ multiplex PCR, lists solely in-frame clones and lacks some. The sample contains approximately 98,000 clones, around 94% of which appear only once. Specimen: non-Treg CD4+ T cells sorted from blood. The receptors come from a human donor in good health.

The chain has TRBV18 and TRBJ2-1; the match to TRBD2 covers 8 bases. With 1 base clipped from V and 8 bases from J, the junction kept 7 bases outside the gene matches. Germline CDR1 reads KGHSH; CDR2 reads LQKENI. The CDR3 is 15 residues long. CDR3 sequence (DNA): TGTGCCAGCTCACCACGTACTAGCGGTAGGGATGAGCAGTTCTTC. The encoded protein is CASSPRTSGRDEQFF.

V and J are TRBV5-1 and TRBJ2-3; D is uncertain. V was cut by 7 bases and J by 1 base, with 13 bases left in between. The CDR3 contains 14 residues. Germline assignment: CDR1 SGHRS and CDR2 YFSETQ. The CDR3 DNA follows: TGCGCCAGCGGGGATGAGTCCCGCACAGATACGCAGTATTTT. Amino acids: CASGDESRTDTQYF.

The chain carries TRBV28 and TRBJ1-5; D uncertain. Deletions cut 2 bases from V and 7 bases from J, with 6 bases between. CDR3 length: 12 amino acids. Per germline, CDR1 MDHEN and CDR2 SYDVKM. This CDR3 is CASSLDPQPQHF. CDR3 coding DNA: TGTGCCAGCAGTTTAGACCCCCAGCCCCAGCATTTT.

The chain carries TRBV15 and TRBJ2-2, with D maybe TRBD1 (5 bases). CDR3 length: 13 residues. Deletions cut 3 bases from V and 6 bases from J, with 8 bases between. Germline CDR1 is LNHNV and CDR2 is YYDKDF (reference sequence). The CDR3 DNA is TGTGCCACCAGCAGGGGGCATGCCGGGGAGCTGTTTTTT. Encoded protein: CATSRGHAGELFF.

The chain is built from TRBV5-1 and TRBJ2-1, with 11 bases lining up with TRBD2. Looked up from germline, CDR1 is SGHRS and CDR2 is YFSETQ. With V trimmed by 4 bases and J by 9 bases, 18 bases remained unmatched. This CDR3 spans 18 amino acids. The DNA for the CDR3 is TGCGCCAGCAGCCTTACCCCTCTTCAAACCCTAGCGGGAGGTGAGCAGTTCTTC. Amino acid sequence: CASSLTPLQTLAGGEQFF.

The rearrangement uses TRBV21-1 and TRBJ2-7. TRBV21-1 is designated a pseudogene. The CDR3 has 18 amino acids. The CDR3 nucleotides are TGTGCCAGCAGCAAGGTGCCATCTTTGTCGGGCGCTCACTACGAGCAGTACTTC. It translates to CASSKVPSLSGAHYEQYF.

V gene TRBV5-6 combines with J gene TRBJ2-5; TRBD1 might be the D (6 bases). Trimming left V 4 bases short and J 2 bases short, with 15 bases between. The CDR3 runs 15 residues. The germline V gene has CDR1 SGHDT and CDR2 YYEEEE. The CDR3 loop reads CASSPSGTRQETQYF. The CDR3 bases are TGTGCCAGCAGCCCGTCCGGGACACGACAAGAGACCCAGTACTTC. Supplemented by reference TRBV5-6 and TRBJ2-5, the full variable domain reads DAGVTQSPTHLIKTRGQQVTLRCSPKSGHDTVSWYQQALGQGPQFIFQYYEEEERQRGNFPDRFSGHQFPNYSSELNVNALLLGDSALYLCASSPSGTRQETQYFGPGTRLLVL.

This sequence joins TRBV7-6 and TRBJ2-5; D gene unclear. Trimming shortened V by 2 bases and J by 4 bases, and 11 bases separated the two germline ends. This CDR3 is built from 14 residues. Germline V gene data show CDR1 as SGHVS and CDR2 as FNYEAQ. The CDR3 DNA sequence: TGTGCCAGCAGCTTAAACAACGCAGGAGAGACCCAGTACTTC. Translated: CASSLNNAGETQYF.

This sequence joins TRBV10-1 and TRBJ2-7; 8 nucleotides align to TRBD2. Germline loops: CDR1 WNHNN, CDR2 SYGVQD (reference sequence). With 5 bases clipped from V and 3 bases from J, the junction kept 3 bases outside the gene matches. The CDR3 is 13 residues long. CDR3 in amino acids: CASSSSGRYEQYF. DNA for the CDR3: TGCGCCAGCAGTTCTAGCGGGCGCTACGAGCAGTACTTC.

The V and J genes are TRBV28 and TRBJ2-4, with TRBD1 as a possible D gene (6 bases). Germline CDR1 MDHEN, CDR2 SYDVKM. The V end lost 1 base, the J end lost 0 bases, and 19 bases lay between the germline ends. There are 19 residues in the CDR3. CDR3 coding DNA: TGTGCCAGCAGTTTATCCCGCAGGGGCCGGACCGAAGCCAAAAACATTCAGTACTTC. This codes for CASSLSRRGRTEAKNIQYF.

V gene TRBV15 combines with J gene TRBJ2-1; TRBD2 matches 7 bases. The germline V gene has CDR1 LNHNV and CDR2 YYDKDF (reference sequence). CDR3 size: 18 residues. The ends lost 3 bases at V and 5 bases at J; junction bases unmatched: 16. The CDR3 DNA reads as TGTGCCACCAGCAGGTCTAAGGCCAAAGCGGGGACCGACAATGAGCAGTTCTTC. It encodes CATSRSKAKAGTDNEQFF.

The chain links TRBV7-2 to TRBJ2-3; unclear D gene. The CDR3 runs to 12 residues. Per germline, CDR1 SGHTA and CDR2 FQGNSA. Between the trimmed V and J ends, which lost 4 bases and 9 bases, there was a span of 11 bases. This CDR3 reads CASSSHLETQYF. CDR3 nucleotide sequence: TGTGCCAGCAGCTCCCACCTTGAGACGCAGTATTTT.

V and J are TRBV10-3 and TRBJ1-4, with TRBD1 as a possible D gene (5 bases). CDR3 length: 14 amino acids. Germline V gives CDR1 ENHRY, CDR2 SYGVKD. V dropped 4 bases and J dropped 7 bases, with 13 bases sitting between them. This CDR3 reads CAISAGQEGEKLFF. The DNA of the CDR3 is TGTGCCATCAGTGCGGGGCAGGAAGGTGAAAAACTGTTTTTT.